Each of the 9 T cell receptor beta chains below was sequenced from the same sample in a study of CXCR3-negative and CXCR3-positive naive CD8 T cells. The study's findings and limits: CXCR3-positive naive cells had TRB CDR3s that were more hydrophobic than CXCR3-negative naive cells had.

cDNA libraries for TRB were generated by 5' RACE incorporating UMI labels. TCRdb reworked the 5' RACE reads into one entry per CDR3 protein, no DNA. Here the sample table reports about 130,000 distinct CDR3 sequences. No cognate antigen is known for these TCRs. The sample comprised naive CXCR3+ CD8+ T cells from blood. The subset was: CD45RO-CCR7+CD27+CD95- naive CD8+ T cells expressing CXCR3 (TNR3+). These receptors were taken from a human donor in good health. Some clones in this sample may be carry-over from other donors' samples.

The chain uses TRBV25-1 and TRBJ2-2; TCRdb selects TRBD1, and the lack of DNA leaves this call unchecked. The CDR3 covers 15 residues. Per the germline V gene, CDR1 is MGHDK and CDR2 is SYGVNS. The CDR3 spells CASSEGWGSPGELFF.

The chain employs TRBV7-9 and TRBJ1-1. Germline CDR1 SEHNR, CDR2 FQNEAQ (reference sequence). This CDR3 is built from 16 residues. CDR3 sequence reads: CASSLGSAELYTEAFF.

This CDR3 reads CASSSGQGRDTQYF. This rearrangement joins TRBV7-9 to TRBJ2-3; lacking DNA, the TRBD1 call made by TCRdb goes unchecked. The length of the CDR3 is 14 residues. Germline CDR1 and CDR2: SEHNR and FQNEAQ (reference sequence).

The chain links TRBV28 to TRBJ2-1. The CDR3 extends over 14 amino acids. The germline CDR1 and CDR2 sequences are MDHEN and SYDVKM. The CDR3 here is CASLRVHTYNEQFF.

The chain uses TRBV7-8 and TRBJ2-4; without DNA, the TCRdb call of TRBD1 cannot be checked. The germline V gene has CDR1 SGHVS and CDR2 FQNEAQ. This CDR3 region has 15 residues. Here the CDR3 reads CASSLEKTGRNIQYF.

V gene TRBV28 combines with J gene TRBJ2-1. This CDR3 is built from 13 residues. Germline loops: CDR1 MDHEN, CDR2 SYDVKM. This chain's CDR3 is CASSLSVLNEQFF.

The V and J genes are TRBV7-9 and TRBJ2-2; TCRdb's D call of TRBD1 is untestable without DNA. The CDR3 has 18 residues. The germline V gene encodes CDR1 SEHNR and CDR2 FQNEAQ (reference sequence). This CDR3 reads CASSIDRDRVSNTGELFF.

This chain uses TRBV6-2 or TRBV6-3 with TRBJ2-7; TCRdb gives TRBD1 as the D gene, but with no DNA this cannot be confirmed. Looked up from germline, CDR1 is MNHEY and CDR2 is SVGEGT. This CDR3 contains 15 residues. CDR3 in amino acids: CASTPGAPPFYEQYF.

The rearrangement links TRBV7-9 to TRBJ2-3; checking the TCRdb D call of TRBD1 is not possible without DNA. The CDR3 spans 15 residues. Germline loops: CDR1 SEHNR, CDR2 FQNEAQ (reference sequence). CDR3 sequence reads: CASSPGPGVSDTQYF. Drawing the rest from reference TRBV7-9 and TRBJ2-3, the complete variable domain is DTGVSQNPRHKITKRGQNVTFRCDPISEHNRLYWYRQTLGQGPEFLTYFQNEAQLEKSRLLSDRFSAERPKGSFSTLEIQRTEQGDSAMYLCASSPGPGVSDTQYFGPGTRLTVL.